This entry concerns a single T cell receptor beta chain. The data stem from a study of blood T cell repertoires in COVID-19. The overall study: PBMCs, B-cell-depleted T cells, or T cells were the source of the cDNA or gDNA that made up the material.

The germline gives CDR1 SNHLY, CDR2 FYNNEI. Trimming removed 7 bases from V and 0 bases from J, with 8 bases in between. The length of the CDR3 is 13 residues. Some clones are missing from TCRdb's copy, which holds only in-frame ones; the method was immunoSEQ multiplex PCR. The sample has roughly 150,000 clones; around 80% are singletons. Sequencing was performed on PBMCs or T cells enriched from blood (not recorded which). The receptor's source is a woman in her sixties or seventies in a cohort exposed to, infected with or recovered from COVID-19 (not recorded which). The J gene is TRBJ2-3, the V gene TRBV2, with D possibly TRBD2 on 5 matching bases. The CDR3: CASTGTSTDTQYF. In DNA, the CDR3 is TGTGCCAGCACGGGAACGAGCACAGATACGCAGTATTTT.